The 28 T cell receptor beta chains in this list originate from one sample, sequenced in a study of blood T cell repertoires in COVID-19. This table comes from immunoSEQ multiplex PCR, and its TCRdb copy is limited to in-frame clones, with some not included. The repertoire consists of about 200,000 clones, with approximately 92% occurring once and the leading ten covering under 3%. Sequencing was performed on PBMCs or T cells enriched from blood (not recorded which). The receptors stem from a woman aged 40 to 50 with acute COVID-19.

This clone was seen more than once but under ten times. The rearrangement uses TRBV28 and TRBJ2-5; TRBD2 agrees at 7 bases. V lost 5 bases to trimming and J lost 5 bases; unmatched junction nucleotides: 11. Per germline, CDR1 MDHEN and CDR2 SYDVKM. The CDR3 totals 15 residues. CDR3 loop: CASSPYWGGGETQYF. The CDR3 DNA is TGTGCCAGCAGTCCTTATTGGGGGGGAGGGGAGACCCAGTACTTC.

The count of this clone is one. V and J are TRBV6-5 and TRBJ2-7; tentatively, D is TRBD1 (6 bases). The V gene's germline CDR1 is MNHEY and CDR2 SVGAGI. The CDR3 loop spans 15 amino acids. Trimming removed 6 bases at V and 1 base at J, with 16 bases between. CDR3 sequence (DNA): TGTGCCAGCAGGACTACAGGGACGGTATCCTACGAGCAGTACTTC. Protein: CASRTTGTVSYEQYF.

The chain employs TRBV29-1 and TRBJ1-1, with 8 bases lining up with TRBD1. The V gene end was trimmed by 4 bases and the J gene end by 1 base; junction bases not matched to a gene: 5. There are 14 residues in the CDR3. Germline values: CDR1 SQVTM, CDR2 ANQGSEA. Written as DNA, the CDR3 is TGCAGCGTTGTACCCGGGACAGGGAACACTGAAGCTTTCTTT. Its translation is CSVVPGTGNTEAFF.

As concerns this clone: Other DNA sequences of this sample code for an identical CDR3. This rearrangement joins TRBV18 to TRBJ2-5, with a tentative D call TRBD1 (6 bases). The V end lost 4 bases, the J end lost 3 bases, and 9 bases lay between the germline ends. Looked up from germline, CDR1 is KGHSH and CDR2 is LQKENI. The CDR3 is made up of 13 amino acids. The CDR3 region is CASSQGVKETQYF. As DNA, the CDR3 is TGTGCCAGCTCACAGGGGGTAAAAGAGACCCAGTACTTC.

The V gene is TRBV5-1, the J gene TRBJ1-2; D might be TRBD1 (5 bases). Trimming removed 4 bases at V and 8 bases at J, with 15 bases between. Germline values: CDR1 SGHRS, CDR2 YFSETQ. This CDR3 comprises 13 residues. Written as DNA, the CDR3 is TGCGCCAGCAGCCTCGGGGGTGATGCGGGCTACACCTTC. This codes for CASSLGGDAGYTF.

CDR3: CSGSRDPGVYEQFF. CDR3 DNA: TGCAGCGGCTCCCGGGACCCGGGGGTCTATGAGCAGTTCTTC. This chain links TRBV29-1 with TRBJ2-1, with D perhaps matching TRBD2 (6 bases). Germline V gives CDR1 SQVTM, CDR2 ANQGSEA. This CDR3 contains 14 residues. The ends were cut back, 7 bases at V and 8 bases at J, with 21 bases in the middle.

The rearrangement joins TRBV11-2 to TRBJ2-3; TRBD2 might be the D (6 bases). This CDR3 contains 12 residues. Trimming took off 4 bases at V and 8 bases at J, with 10 bases between the two ends. Per the germline V gene, CDR1 is SGHAT and CDR2 is FQNNGV. This chain's CDR3 is CASSSVRGTQYF. The CDR3 DNA sequence: TGTGCCAGCAGCTCTGTGCGGGGTACGCAGTATTTT. Full variable domain (outside the CDR3, taken from reference TRBV11-2 and TRBJ2-3): EAGVAQSPRYKIIEKRQSVAFWCNPISGHATLYWYQQILGQGPKLLIQFQNNGVVDDSQLPKDRFSAERLKGVDSTLKIQPAKLEDSAVYLCASSSVRGTQYFGPGTRLTVL.

This chain joins TRBV25-1 and TRBJ1-4; possible D gene TRBD1, 6 bases. The CDR3 is made up of 15 amino acids. The V and J ends lost 4 bases and 2 bases respectively, with 11 bases between them. The V gene's germline CDR1 is MGHDK and CDR2 SYGVNS. The CDR3 DNA is TGTGCCAGCAGTGCTACAGGGCTCACTAATGAAAAACTGTTTTTT. It encodes CASSATGLTNEKLFF.

The CDR3 DNA is TGCGCCAGCAGCACCAGGACAGGGGCCGGGGCCAACGTCCTGACTTTC. It encodes CASSTRTGAGANVLTF. The chain couples TRBV4-1 to TRBJ2-6; TRBD1 agrees at 9 bases. V lost 5 bases and J lost 4; bases outside the gene matches: 6. The CDR3 covers 16 residues. Germline V lookup: CDR1 MGHRA, CDR2 YSYEKL.

The chain's CDR3 is CASSERGLTYNEQFF. Here the CDR3 DNA reads TGTGCCAGCAGTGAACGGGGACTCACCTACAATGAGCAGTTCTTC. The gene calls are TRBV2 and TRBJ2-1; D possibly corresponds to TRBD2 (6 bases). With 2 bases removed from V and 2 bases from J, the gap between germline ends came to 10 bases. Germline CDR1 and CDR2: SNHLY and FYNNEI. The CDR3 length is 15 residues. Looking up the rest from reference TRBV2 and TRBJ2-1 gives the full variable domain: EPEVTQTPSHQVTQMGQEVILRCVPISNHLYFYWYRQILGQKVEFLVSFYNNEISEKSEIFDDQFSVERPDGSNFTLKIRSTKLEDSAMYFCASSERGLTYNEQFFGPGTRLTVL.

The rearrangement joins TRBV7-9 to TRBJ2-1; 11 bases match TRBD2. The CDR3 consists of 17 residues. From germline, CDR1 is SEHNR and CDR2 FQNEAQ (reference sequence). V was pared by 5 bases and J by 3 bases, with 9 bases of the junction left unmatched. The CDR3 nucleotides read TGTGCCAGCAGCCCGACCTTAGCGGGAGGGCTCTACAATGAGCAGTTCTTC. Amino acids: CASSPTLAGGLYNEQFF.

J is TRBJ1-1 and V is TRBV4-1; D may be TRBD1 (6 bases). Germline CDR1 MGHRA, CDR2 YSYEKL. V lost 8 bases and J 2 bases, leaving 15 bases between the germline ends. The CDR3 covers 14 residues. CDR3 loop: CASHREGKNTEAFF. CDR3 coding DNA: TGCGCCAGCCACAGGGAGGGAAAAAACACTGAAGCTTTCTTT.

V usage is TRBV5-1 and J usage is TRBJ2-5, with 9 positions matching TRBD2. J lost 5 bases, V lost 5 bases, and 4 bases had no gene match. The CDR3 consists of 13 residues. In germline, CDR1 is SGHRS, CDR2 YFSETQ. This CDR3 reads CASRISGGETQYF. In nucleotides, the CDR3 is TGCGCCAGCAGGATTAGCGGGGGTGAGACCCAGTACTTC. The complete variable domain, with remaining parts taken from reference TRBV5-1 and TRBJ2-5, reads KAGVTQTPRYLIKTRGQQVTLSCSPISGHRSVSWYQQTPGQGLQFLFEYFSETQRNKGNFPGRFSGRQFSNSRSEMNVSTLELGDSALYLCASRISGGETQYFGPGTRLLVL.

This rearrangement joins TRBV9 to TRBJ2-2; TRBD2 might be the D (6 bases). CDR3 length: 16 amino acids. With 4 bases removed from V and 0 bases from J, the gap between germline ends came to 13 bases. In germline, CDR1 is SGDLS, CDR2 YYNGEE. This chain's CDR3 is CASSPGAGTNTGELFF. DNA for the CDR3: TGTGCCAGCAGCCCCGGGGCGGGGACGAACACCGGGGAGCTGTTTTTT.

The sample holds a few counts of this clone. The chain carries TRBV19 and TRBJ2-2, with a weak D call TRBD2 (5 bases). Per germline, CDR1 LNHDA and CDR2 SQIVND (reference sequence). Trimming stripped 4 bases from V and 7 bases from J, with 16 bases between. CDR3 length: 15 amino acids. CDR3 nucleotides: TGTGCCAGTAGTACCGGAACGGGGTACGACGGGGAGCTGTTTTTT. Translating gives CASSTGTGYDGELFF. Full variable domain (rest looked up from reference TRBV19 and TRBJ2-2): DGGITQSPKYLFRKEGQNVTLSCEQNLNHDAMYWYRQDPGQGLRLIYYSQIVNDFQKGDIAEGYSVSREKKESFPLTVTSAQKNPTAFYLCASSTGTGYDGELFFGEGSRLTVL.

This chain connects TRBV28 to TRBJ1-5, with TRBD1 identical over 7 bases. This CDR3 contains 14 residues. V shed 7 bases and J 3 bases; nucleotides not matched to a gene: 6. From germline, CDR1 is MDHEN and CDR2 SYDVKM. As DNA, the CDR3 is TGTGCCAGCATCCAAGGACAGGTCAATCAGCCCCAGCATTTT. As protein: CASIQGQVNQPQHF.

The chain recombines TRBV5-1 with TRBJ1-2; D remains ambiguous. The ends were cut back, 4 bases at V and 2 bases at J, with 12 bases in the middle. This CDR3 contains 14 residues. Germline lookup yields CDR1 SGHRS and CDR2 YFSETQ. The CDR3 coding sequence is TGCGCCAGCAGCCCTCCCGGGATCAACTATGGCTACACCTTC. Its translation: CASSPPGINYGYTF.

V is TRBV5-1 and J is TRBJ2-7; 11 bases map to TRBD1. Germline values: CDR1 SGHRS, CDR2 YFSETQ. Trimming took 0 bases from V and 5 from J; bases not matched to a gene: 4. The CDR3 extends over 15 amino acids. CDR3 residues: CASSLAGQGANEQYF. The CDR3 region has the DNA TGCGCCAGCAGCTTGGCCGGACAGGGGGCCAACGAGCAGTACTTC.

The CDR3 DNA reads TGTGCCAGCAGAGACAGGACATTAGGGAGCTCCTACAATGAGCAGTTCTTC. Translation: CASRDRTLGSSYNEQFF. This rearrangement joins TRBV27 to TRBJ2-1; D perhaps matches TRBD1 (6 bases). Trimming removed 6 bases from V and 0 bases from J, with 18 bases in between. The germline CDR1 and CDR2 sequences are MNHEY and SMNVEV (reference sequence). The CDR3 length is 17 residues.

The chain uses TRBV10-3 and TRBJ2-7; 11 bases are shared with TRBD2. Trimming removed 5 bases from V and 0 bases from J; junction bases left unmatched: 6. The CDR3 covers 16 residues. Germline CDR1 reads ENHRY; CDR2 reads SYGVKD. Written as DNA, the CDR3 is TGTGCCATCAGTCTAACTAGCGGGAGCTTCTCCTACGAGCAGTACTTC. Its protein is CAISLTSGSFSYEQYF.

The chain has TRBV25-1 and TRBJ1-4; 11 bases are a match to TRBD1. This CDR3 has 15 residues. The germline CDR1 and CDR2 sequences are MGHDK and SYGVNS. V dropped 6 bases and J dropped 10; count of bases not matched to a gene: 10. CDR3 sequence reads: CASSTSGTGGGKLFF. The CDR3 DNA reads as TGTGCCAGCAGCACTTCCGGGACAGGGGGAGGAAAACTGTTTTTT. Complete variable domain (other parts from reference TRBV25-1 and TRBJ1-4): EADIYQTPRYLVIGTGKKITLECSQTMGHDKMYWYQQDPGMELHLIHYSYGVNSTEKGDLSSESTVSRIRTEHFPLTLESARPSHTSQYLCASSTSGTGGGKLFFGSGTQLSVL.

The chain couples TRBV5-1 to TRBJ2-5, with D perhaps matching TRBD1 (6 bases). Trimming pared 1 base from V and 2 bases from J, leaving 12 bases between. Germline assignment: CDR1 SGHRS and CDR2 YFSETQ. The CDR3 consists of 15 residues. CDR3 region: CASSLLPGEQETQYF. CDR3 in DNA: TGCGCCAGCAGCTTGTTGCCAGGGGAACAAGAGACCCAGTACTTC.

The sample holds a few counts of this clone. V gene TRBV7-9 combines with J gene TRBJ2-5, with 10 nucleotides matching TRBD2. In germline, CDR1 is SEHNR, CDR2 FQNEAQ (reference sequence). J gave up 4 bases and V 5 bases, and 4 bases lay outside the gene matches. There are 14 residues in the CDR3. This chain's CDR3 is CASSARTSGETQYF. DNA for the CDR3: TGTGCCAGCAGCGCGAGGACTAGCGGAGAGACCCAGTACTTC.

The chain recombines TRBV7-9 with TRBJ1-2, with D uncertain. The germline gives CDR1 SEHNR, CDR2 FQNEAQ (reference sequence). Trimming removed 3 bases from V and 3 bases from J, with 5 bases in between. The CDR3 is made up of 12 amino acids. CDR3 amino acids: CASSFRYYGYTF. CDR3 nucleotide sequence: TGTGCCAGCAGCTTTCGGTACTATGGCTACACCTTC.

The CDR3 here is CASRMAGAVDTQYF. CDR3 coding DNA: TGCGCCAGCAGAATGGCGGGAGCTGTAGATACGCAGTATTTT. V and J are TRBV5-1 and TRBJ2-3, with TRBD2 matching over 7 bases. CDR1 and CDR2 from the germline V gene are SGHRS and YFSETQ. The CDR3 sequence is 14 residues long. V shed 5 bases and J 5 bases; nucleotides not matched to a gene: 8.

This clone has more than one count but fewer than ten. The J gene is TRBJ1-5, the V gene TRBV9, with a tentative D call TRBD1 (6 bases). The V gene's germline CDR1 is SGDLS and CDR2 YYNGEE. This CDR3 region has 15 residues. The germline V and J ends were trimmed by 4 bases and 0 bases, with 11 bases remaining between them. The CDR3 here is CASSLDRYSNQPQHF. In DNA form, the CDR3 reads TGTGCCAGCAGCCTGGACAGATATAGCAATCAGCCCCAGCATTTT.

The genes are TRBV19 and TRBJ2-2; 9 positions match TRBD2. V trimming: 5 bases; J trimming: 6 bases; junction bases outside the gene matches: 4. This CDR3 region has 14 residues. The germline CDR1 and CDR2 sequences are LNHDA and SQIVND (reference sequence). The CDR3 DNA follows: TGTGCCAGTAGTCGCCAGCGGGAGGCCGGGGAGCTGTTTTTT. Amino acids: CASSRQREAGELFF.

This chain connects TRBV6-1 to TRBJ1-5; D remains unclear. The CDR3 length is 16 residues. The germline gives CDR1 MNHNS, CDR2 SASEGT. V was clipped by 2 bases and J by 6 bases, with 17 bases between them. Written as DNA, the CDR3 is TGTGCCAGCAGTGAAAAGATGGGCGTGACGAGTCAGCCCCAGCATTTT. Residues: CASSEKMGVTSQPQHF.